This T cell receptor beta chain was documented in a study of blood T cell repertoires in COVID-19. CDR1 SGDLS and CDR2 YYNGEE come from the germline V gene. This CDR3 has 14 residues. V shed 2 bases, J shed 4 bases, and the junction held 3 bases outside the gene matches. Participants were aged about 18 to 90 years from approximately 24 US areas. Some clones are missing from TCRdb's copy, which holds only in-frame ones; the method was immunoSEQ multiplex PCR. The sample yields about 210,000 clones, over 75% seen once. The sequence was collected from a man aged 25-45 years in a cohort exposed to, infected with or recovered from COVID-19 (not recorded which). The rearrangement joins TRBV9 to TRBJ2-3, with 8 bases matching TRBD2. Source material: PBMCs or T cells enriched from blood (not recorded which). The CDR3 reads CASSVAGGSDTQYF. CDR3 in DNA: TGTGCCAGCAGCGTGGCGGGAGGTTCAGATACGCAGTATTTT. Full variable domain (rest looked up from reference TRBV9 and TRBJ2-3): DSGVTQTPKHLITATGQRVTLRCSPRSGDLSVYWYQQSLDQGLQFLIQYYNGEERAKGNILERFSAQQFPDLHSELNLSSLELGDSALYFCASSVAGGSDTQYFGPGTRLTVL.